Following are 11 T cell receptor beta chains from one sample sequenced in a study of blood T cell repertoires in COVID-19. Measured with immunoSEQ multiplex PCR; TCRdb has only the in-frame clones, and not every one. Altogether roughly 100,000 clones are present, 80% to 90% being singletons, with the ten largest covering around a tenth. Sequenced: peripheral blood. The receptors were gathered from a woman in her seventies with acute or convalescent COVID-19.

This chain connects TRBV28 to TRBJ2-5; the match to TRBD2 covers 14 bases. The germline V gene encodes CDR1 MDHEN and CDR2 SYDVKM. The CDR3 has 18 residues. With 4 bases clipped from V and 1 base from J, the junction kept 8 bases outside the gene matches. The CDR3 DNA is TGTGCCAGCAGTTCGCCGGGACTAGCGGGAGTGCGCCAAGAGACCCAGTACTTC. Residues: CASSSPGLAGVRQETQYF.

This clone was seen only once. The gene calls are TRBV6-2 or TRBV6-3 and TRBJ1-5, with TRBD1 matching over 9 bases. Germline V CDR1 and CDR2: MNHEY, SVGEGT. CDR3 length: 20 amino acids. With V trimmed by 0 bases and J by 2 bases, 14 bases remained unmatched. The CDR3 sequence: CASSYSIRTGVPRGNQPQHF. For the CDR3, the DNA is TGTGCCAGCAGTTACTCGATACGGACAGGGGTCCCGAGGGGCAATCAGCCCCAGCATTTT.

The genes are TRBV9 and TRBJ1-6; 8 positions match TRBD1. The ends lost 3 bases at V and 8 bases at J; junction bases unmatched: 7. Germline V gene lookup returns CDR1 SGDLS and CDR2 YYNGEE. The CDR3 consists of 15 residues. The CDR3 coding sequence is TGTGCCAGCAGCGAGACAGGGGACCGGGATTCACCCCTCCACTTT. Translating gives CASSETGDRDSPLHF.

The V call is TRBV10-3, the J call TRBJ2-3, with 11 bases that match TRBD2. The junction had 18 bases not matched to a gene; V was cut back by 2 bases and J by 2 bases. This CDR3 comprises 21 residues. CDR1 ENHRY and CDR2 SYGVKD come from the germline V gene. The CDR3 DNA is TGTGCCATCAGTGAGCCGGCCGGGACTAGCGGAACAAAAACCTACACAGATACGCAGTATTTT. Protein sequence: CAISEPAGTSGTKTYTDTQYF.

The V gene is TRBV6-2 or TRBV6-3, the J gene TRBJ2-7, with 11 bases fitting TRBD2. The CDR3 totals 14 residues. J lost 3 bases, V lost 4 bases, and 2 bases had no gene match. From germline, CDR1 is MNHEY and CDR2 SVGEGT. CDR3 nucleotides: TGTGCCAGCAGTTTAGCGGGAGGGGTCTACGAGCAGTACTTC. Its protein product is CASSLAGGVYEQYF.

The chain combines TRBV3-1 (or the pseudogene TRBV3-2) with TRBJ1-1, with TRBD1 identical over 9 bases. Germline lookup yields CDR1 LGHDT and CDR2 YNNKEL (reference sequence). V lost 4 bases to trimming and J lost 6 bases; unmatched junction nucleotides: 9. CDR3 length: 15 amino acids. The CDR3 DNA is TGTGCCAGCAGCCGAGGAGGACAGGGGAATGCTGAAGCTTTCTTT. This sequence encodes CASSRGGQGNAEAFF.

This clone turned up a few times. The chain links TRBV4-3 to TRBJ2-7, with D tentatively TRBD2 (6 bases). In germline, CDR1 is LGHNA, CDR2 YSLEER. This CDR3 spans 15 amino acids. V was trimmed by 0 bases and J by 2 bases, leaving 11 bases between them. Here the CDR3 reads CASSQDRWGAYEQYF. The CDR3 DNA sequence: TGCGCCAGCAGCCAAGATCGCTGGGGGGCCTACGAGCAGTACTTC.

The chain has TRBV6-2 or TRBV6-3 and TRBJ1-1, with D possibly TRBD1 on 5 matching bases. This CDR3 contains 12 residues. Germline assignment: CDR1 MNHEY and CDR2 SVGEGT. The V end lost 2 bases, the J end lost 11 bases, and 12 bases lay between the germline ends. This CDR3 reads CASSYMGGTAFF. The CDR3 DNA reads as TGTGCCAGCAGTTACATGGGGGGAACGGCTTTCTTT.

The chain recombines TRBV7-8 with TRBJ1-1, with D possibly matching TRBD1 (5 bases). Between the trimmed V and J ends, which lost 6 bases and 1 base, there was a span of 12 bases. This CDR3 has 14 amino acids. Germline V gene lookup returns CDR1 SGHVS and CDR2 FQNEAQ. CDR3 DNA: TGTGCCAGCAGGCGGGGACCCAGGAACACTGAAGCTTTCTTT. Translating gives CASRRGPRNTEAFF.

The chain is built from TRBV28 and TRBJ1-2; D gene unclear. V lost 5 bases, J lost 4 bases, and 11 bases lay in between. Germline CDR1 is MDHEN and CDR2 is SYDVKM. The CDR3 is 13 amino acids. Here the CDR3 DNA reads TGTGCCAGCAGTCCAGGTTTTAGCTATGGCTACACCTTC. Translated: CASSPGFSYGYTF.

CDR3 residues: CASSQANSGKAYEQYF. CDR3 bases: TGCGCCAGCAGCCAAGCGAATAGCGGAAAAGCCTACGAGCAGTACTTC. This chain links TRBV4-1 with TRBJ2-7, with a possible D match to TRBD2 (6 bases). The CDR3 consists of 16 residues. V dropped 1 base and J dropped 2 bases, with 15 bases sitting between them. Germline V CDR1 and CDR2: MGHRA, YSYEKL.